This TCR beta chain appears in the sequencing data of a study of blood T cell repertoires in COVID-19. On the study more broadly: The United States, Italy and Spain supplied acute and convalescent COVID-19 samples. The cDNA or gDNA used as material had been derived from T cells, B-cell-depleted T cells, or PBMCs.

V lost 2 bases and J lost 7; bases outside the gene matches: 8. The CDR3 runs 15 residues. Germline values: CDR1 SGDLS, CDR2 YYNGEE. Study processing details: Estimated nucleated cell counts came from reference gene primer amplification. Some clones are missing from TCRdb's copy, which holds only in-frame ones; the method was immunoSEQ multiplex PCR. The DNA gave D and trimming, while V, J and clone size come from that table. The top ten hold 9% to 13% of the sample, which has 90,000 to 150,000 clones, roughly four fifths seen once. The chain is built from TRBV9 and TRBJ2-1; 8 bases are a match to TRBD2. Sequencing was done on a sample of peripheral blood. This receptor was obtained from a human donor in a cohort sampled during active COVID-19. The CDR3 DNA reads as TGTGCCAGCAGCGTCCGTGGTAGCGGGGTAAATGAGCAGTTCTTC. Translating it yields CASSVRGSGVNEQFF. Based on the CDR3 plus reference TRBV9 and TRBJ2-1, the full variable domain is DSGVTQTPKHLITATGQRVTLRCSPRSGDLSVYWYQQSLDQGLQFLIQYYNGEERAKGNILERFSAQQFPDLHSELNLSSLELGDSALYFCASSVRGSGVNEQFFGPGTRLTVL.